This TCR beta chain came from a study of neurological immune-mediated disorders. Study results and limitations: Phylogenetic grouping put 18 of 34 multiple sclerosis patients' repertoires into one related-CDR3 cluster, a possible signature.

Via MiXCR, TCRdb re-called the 5' RACE reads, giving one row per CDR3 protein. The sample lists 20,000 to 30,000 distinct CDR3 sequences; about 2.5% were seen once. Trimming pared 4 bases from V and 2 bases from J, leaving 5 bases between. The CDR3 has 11 amino acids. Germline assignment: CDR1 SQVTM and CDR2 ANQGSEA. This clonotype was counted ten times or more. The antigen remains unidentified. The sample taken for sequencing was PBMCs. The clonotype comes from a woman aged 50 to 60 with multiple sclerosis. V is TRBV29-1 and J is TRBJ1-1, with unresolved D. The CDR3 reads CSVVKNTEAFF. The CDR3 coding sequence is TGCAGCGTTGTTAAAAACACTGAAGCTTTCTTT.